This T cell receptor beta chain was obtained from a study of identical twins. TCRdb fed the 5' RACE reads into MiXCR, producing one record per CDR3 protein. This sample has around 490,000 distinct CDR3 sequences, with 13% to 15% found just once. This CDR3 is 16 amino acids long. The V gene's germline CDR1 is KGHDR and CDR2 SFDVKD. Unmatched junction bases numbered 8, after V lost 6 bases and J lost 3 bases. These data also formed part of another study, on yellow fever vaccine responses in identical twins.

Sample: CD4+ T cells sorted from blood. The rearrangement uses TRBV24-1 and TRBJ2-1; 9 bases line up with TRBD1. This TCR was sampled from a woman aged 18-29 years in good health. CDR3 protein: CATSLPGTGLYNEQFF. CDR3 nucleotide sequence: TGTGCCACCAGTCTCCCCGGGACAGGGCTCTACAATGAGCAGTTCTTC.